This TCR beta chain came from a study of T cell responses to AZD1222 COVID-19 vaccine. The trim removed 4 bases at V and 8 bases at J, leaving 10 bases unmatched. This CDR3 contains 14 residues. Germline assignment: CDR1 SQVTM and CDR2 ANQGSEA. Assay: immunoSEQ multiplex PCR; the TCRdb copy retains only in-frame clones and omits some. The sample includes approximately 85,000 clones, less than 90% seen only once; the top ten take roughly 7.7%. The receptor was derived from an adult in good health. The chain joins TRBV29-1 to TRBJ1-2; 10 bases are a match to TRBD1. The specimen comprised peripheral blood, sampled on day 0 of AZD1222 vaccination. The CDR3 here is CSVVVGTGVRGYTF. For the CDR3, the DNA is TGCAGCGTTGTAGTTGGGACAGGGGTAAGAGGCTACACCTTC. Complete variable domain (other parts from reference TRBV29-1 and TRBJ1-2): SAVISQKPSRDICQRGTSLTIQCQVDSQVTMMFWYRQQPGQSLTLIATANQGSEATYESGFVIDKFPISRPNLTFSTLTVSNMSPEDSSIYLCSVVVGTGVRGYTFGSGTRLTVV.